One and the same sample provided the 22 T cell receptor beta chains below, sequenced in a study of T cells in Graves' hyperthyroidism and ophthalmopathy. Researchers amplified the TCR beta CDR3 regions from RNA transcripts. During a first-round RT-PCR of the TCR CDR3, the HTBI primer set was used. Via MiXCR, TCRdb re-called the multiplex PCR reads, giving one row per CDR3 protein. The sample holds nearly 600,000 distinct CDR3 sequences, roughly 14% seen once. Sequenced: blood. The receptors shown here come from a woman younger than 45 with Graves' hyperthyroidism that later progressed to Graves' ophthalmopathy.

The chain links TRBV11-2 to TRBJ1-1; D is possibly TRBD1 (6 bases). The CDR3 is made up of 14 amino acids. Germline lookup yields CDR1 SGHAT and CDR2 FQNNGV. The ends were cut back, 7 bases at V and 5 bases at J, with 17 bases in the middle. DNA for the CDR3: TGTGCCAGCACCACCAACAGGGTGGAGACTGAAGCTTTCTTT. It encodes CASTTNRVETEAFF.

This chain joins TRBV5-6 and TRBJ2-3, with 12 bases aligning to TRBD2. The CDR3 extends over 13 amino acids. Trimming removed 5 bases from V and 5 bases from J; junction bases left unmatched: 0. The germline CDR1 and CDR2 sequences are SGHDT and YYEEEE. The CDR3 DNA sequence: TGTGCCAGCAGACTAGCGGGGGGAGATACGCAGTATTTT. It encodes CASRLAGGDTQYF.

The chain has TRBV6-1 and TRBJ2-7, with TRBD2 as a possible D gene (6 bases). This CDR3 has 15 amino acids. Trimming cost V 8 bases and J 0 bases, with 17 bases left between them. Looked up from germline, CDR1 is MNHNS and CDR2 is SASEGT. CDR3 sequence (DNA): TGTGCCAGCCAAAGGGAGGCGGGTCCCTCCTACGAGCAGTACTTC. Its translation: CASQREAGPSYEQYF.

The chain has TRBV19 and TRBJ2-5; D may be TRBD2 (5 bases). Germline V gene data show CDR1 as LNHDA and CDR2 as SQIVND (reference sequence). There are 13 residues in the CDR3. V lost 0 bases to trimming and J lost 7 bases, with 9 bases between them. The CDR3: CASSIDPSGTQYF. The CDR3 DNA follows: TGTGCCAGTAGTATAGATCCCAGCGGGACCCAGTACTTC.

This clonotype was recorded many times. The chain links TRBV3-1 to TRBJ2-3, with D hard to call. The germline V gene has CDR1 LGHDT and CDR2 YNNKEL (reference sequence). The V gene lost 1 base and the J gene lost 4 bases, with 6 bases spanning the gap. CDR3 length: 13 residues. The DNA of the CDR3 is TGTGCCAGCAGCCAAGGGGAAGCAGATACGCAGTATTTT. Amino acid sequence: CASSQGEADTQYF.

At least ten counts were recorded for this clonotype. This chain links TRBV10-2 with TRBJ2-1; the D is unclear. The CDR3 is 11 amino acids. V dropped 3 bases and J dropped 7 bases, with 4 bases sitting between them. Germline CDR1 WSHSY, CDR2 SAAADI. The CDR3 is CASSDLNEQFF. CDR3 DNA sequence: TGCGCCAGCAGTGACCTGAATGAGCAGTTCTTC.

This clonotype was found many times. This chain joins TRBV6-1 and TRBJ2-4; 7 bases match TRBD2. The germline gives CDR1 MNHNS, CDR2 SASEGT. The CDR3 has 15 amino acids. Germline trimming cut 2 bases from V and 9 bases from J; bases unmatched to any gene: 10. The CDR3 DNA reads as TGTGCCAGCAGTGAATGGGGGGGAGAGACCGGCATTCAGTACTTC. This sequence encodes CASSEWGGETGIQYF.

This clonotype was seen at least ten times. V gene TRBV5-5 combines with J gene TRBJ1-1; D gene unclear. The V gene lost 0 bases and the J gene lost 6 bases, with 12 bases spanning the gap. Germline values: CDR1 SGHKS, CDR2 YYEKEE (reference sequence). The CDR3 is 14 residues long. The CDR3 protein is CASSLAGREAEAFF. As DNA, the CDR3 is TGTGCCAGCAGCTTGGCCGGGAGGGAGGCTGAAGCTTTCTTT. The complete variable domain, with remaining parts taken from reference TRBV5-5 and TRBJ1-1, reads DAGVTQSPTHLIKTRGQQVTLRCSPISGHKSVSWYQQVLGQGPQFIFQYYEKEERGRGNFPDRFSARQFPNYSSELNVNALLLGDSALYLCASSLAGREAEAFFGQGTRLTVV.

The chain carries TRBV10-1 and TRBJ2-7, with D uncertain. The germline gives CDR1 WNHNN, CDR2 SYGVQD (reference sequence). The CDR3 is 19 amino acids. The CDR3 nucleotides read TGCGCAACTTTTCAGCAGTTCGAGCAGAGGCCAGCAGCCTCCTACGAGCAGTACTTC. Amino acids: CATFQQFEQRPAASYEQYF.

This clonotype was detected a few times. The genes are TRBV19 and TRBJ2-1, with 7 bases lining up with TRBD1. CDR1 LNHDA and CDR2 SQIVND come from the germline V gene (reference sequence). With 5 bases clipped from V and 4 bases from J, the junction kept 14 bases outside the gene matches. The CDR3 runs 17 residues. DNA for the CDR3: TGTGCCAGTAGTGTAGGCAGGACAGGCCGGGGTTACAATGAGCAGTTCTTC. Translation gives CASSVGRTGRGYNEQFF.

This clonotype has at least ten counts. The gene calls are TRBV5-1 and TRBJ1-1, with D possibly TRBD1 on 6 matching bases. V lost 4 bases to trimming and J lost 1 base, with 17 bases between them. The CDR3 extends over 16 amino acids. From germline, CDR1 is SGHRS and CDR2 YFSETQ. The CDR3, as DNA: TGCGCCAGCAGCAAGACTTCTGGACAGAGGAACACTGAAGCTTTCTTT. Its protein is CASSKTSGQRNTEAFF.

To note about this clonotype: This may be a read error: a much more frequent sequence differs by one nucleotide. The gene calls are TRBV20-1 and TRBJ1-1; a weak D match, TRBD1 (6 bases). Deletions cut 5 bases from V and 6 bases from J, with 16 bases between. CDR3 length: 13 residues. Germline V gene data show CDR1 as DFQATT and CDR2 as SNEGSKA (reference sequence). CDR3 residues: CSAPHTGWAEAFF. The CDR3 bases are TGCAGTGCTCCCCATACAGGGTGGGCTGAAGCTTTCTTT.

This clonotype was observed a few times. This chain links TRBV4-1 with TRBJ2-1; perhaps TRBD2 as D (5 bases). Per germline, CDR1 MGHRA and CDR2 YSYEKL. The V end was cut by 0 bases, the J end by 0 bases, with 12 bases between. This CDR3 has 17 amino acids. The CDR3 spells CASSQEGSGSSYNEQFF. The CDR3 nucleotides read TGCGCCAGCAGCCAAGAGGGAAGCGGCAGCTCCTACAATGAGCAGTTCTTC.

The sample holds a few counts of this clonotype. The J gene is TRBJ1-2, the V gene TRBV7-2; the D is unclear. Germline V CDR1 and CDR2: SGHTA, FQGNSA. The CDR3 contains 13 residues. V was shortened by 1 base and J by 7 bases, with 10 bases between the two germline ends. CDR3 in amino acids: CASSLDRESGYTF. The DNA of the CDR3 is TGTGCCAGCAGCTTAGATAGGGAATCTGGCTACACCTTC.

The table lists this clonotype with many counts. The V and J genes are TRBV10-1 and TRBJ2-1; D gene unclear. Trimming stripped 4 bases from V and 6 bases from J, with 10 bases between. CDR1 WNHNN and CDR2 SYGVQD come from the germline V gene (reference sequence). The CDR3 is made up of 13 amino acids. CDR3 loop: CASSAAFGNEQFF. CDR3 DNA: TGCGCCAGCAGTGCCGCCTTTGGCAATGAGCAGTTCTTC.

The rearrangement joins TRBV30 to TRBJ1-5, with TRBD1 matching 7 bases. V trimming: 2 bases; J trimming: 1 base; junction bases outside the gene matches: 2. CDR1 and CDR2 from the germline V gene are GTSNPN and SVGIG (reference sequence). This CDR3 is built from 14 residues. CDR3 residues: CAWSTGASNQPQHF. In DNA, the CDR3 is TGTGCCTGGAGTACAGGGGCCAGCAATCAGCCCCAGCATTTT. Supplemented by reference TRBV30 and TRBJ1-5, the full variable domain reads SQTIHQWPATLVQPVGSPLSLECTVEGTSNPNLYWYRQAAGRGLQLLFYSVGIGQISSEVPQNLSASRPQDRQFILSSKKLLLSDSGFYLCAWSTGASNQPQHFGDGTRLSIL.

This clonotype has ten or more counts. This chain uses TRBV2 with TRBJ1-3, with 10 bases fitting TRBD1. Per germline, CDR1 SNHLY and CDR2 FYNNEI. This CDR3 comprises 14 residues. J lost 4 bases, V lost 8 bases, and 5 bases had no gene match. The CDR3 sequence is CASSDRGIGNTIYF. The CDR3 coding sequence is TGTGCCAGCTCGGACAGGGGGATAGGAAACACCATATATTTT.

At least ten counts were recorded for this clonotype. J is TRBJ2-1 and V is TRBV12-3 or TRBV12-4, with D perhaps TRBD2 (7 bases). The V end lost 3 bases, the J end lost 4 bases, and 16 bases lay between the germline ends. The CDR3 has 16 amino acids. The CDR3 DNA reads as TGTGCCAGCAGTTTTCTCCCGGAGGGGGGGTACAATGAGCAGTTCTTC. It translates to CASSFLPEGGYNEQFF.

On this clonotype: This may come from a read error, since a much larger clone is one base off. The final CDR3 position lacks the conserved phenylalanine or tryptophan, pointing to a likely read error. The V call is TRBV12-3 or TRBV12-4, the J call TRBJ1-2; 7 nucleotides match TRBD1. The CDR3 runs 13 residues. The V and J ends lost 5 bases and 3 bases, in that order; junction bases with no gene match: 3. CDR3 amino acids: CASSQGVDYGYTL. The CDR3 DNA follows: TGTGCCAGCAGTCAGGGGGTGGACTATGGCTACACCCTC.

This clonotype was seen repeatedly, ten times or more. CDR3 in DNA: TGTGCCAGCAGCCCGAGGGGGGCCGCCTACGAGCAGTACTTC. Its translation is CASSPRGAAYEQYF. This chain uses TRBV11-1 with TRBJ2-7; D tentatively fits TRBD1 or TRBD2 (6 bases each). The CDR3 extends over 14 amino acids. Germline assignment: CDR1 SGHAT and CDR2 FQDESV (reference sequence). Deletions cut 5 bases from V and 2 bases from J, with 13 bases between.

This clonotype was counted only a few times. The chain links TRBV3-1 to TRBJ2-7; D gene unclear. Trimming took 4 bases from V and 2 from J, leaving 15 bases between them. Looked up from germline, CDR1 is LGHDT and CDR2 is YNNKEL (reference sequence). CDR3 length: 15 residues. DNA of the CDR3: TGTGCCAGCAGCCCTTGGCCGAGTGGTCCCTACGAGCAGTACTTC. Translated: CASSPWPSGPYEQYF.

A note on this clonotype: The junction departs from germline at one end; a sequencing error may be responsible. The chain is built from TRBV7-7 and TRBJ2-7; D is undetermined. This CDR3 is built from 16 residues. Germline V gene data show CDR1 as SSHAT and CDR2 as FNYEAQ (reference sequence). The CDR3 DNA sequence: TGTGCTAGCAGCTTAGCCTATACAGAGCAGCCCTACGAGCAGTACTTC. This codes for CASSLAYTEQPYEQYF.